This T cell receptor beta chain was identified in a study of neurological immune-mediated disorders. This clonotype was seen many times. V was pared by 6 bases and J by 7 bases, with 5 bases of the junction left unmatched. The CDR3 loop spans 12 amino acids. Germline V gives CDR1 SQVTM, CDR2 ANQGSEA. TCRdb analysed the 5' RACE reads with MiXCR anew, one entry per CDR3 protein. The data show roughly 120,000 distinct CDR3 sequences, roughly 3.2% seen once. The V gene is TRBV29-1, the J gene TRBJ2-1; 8 bases line up with TRBD1. The sample taken for sequencing was PBMCs. The sequence was collected from a woman under 40 with multiple sclerosis. The CDR3 region is CSVGTGPNEQFF. CDR3 coding DNA: TGCAGCGTCGGGACAGGTCCGAATGAGCAGTTCTTC.